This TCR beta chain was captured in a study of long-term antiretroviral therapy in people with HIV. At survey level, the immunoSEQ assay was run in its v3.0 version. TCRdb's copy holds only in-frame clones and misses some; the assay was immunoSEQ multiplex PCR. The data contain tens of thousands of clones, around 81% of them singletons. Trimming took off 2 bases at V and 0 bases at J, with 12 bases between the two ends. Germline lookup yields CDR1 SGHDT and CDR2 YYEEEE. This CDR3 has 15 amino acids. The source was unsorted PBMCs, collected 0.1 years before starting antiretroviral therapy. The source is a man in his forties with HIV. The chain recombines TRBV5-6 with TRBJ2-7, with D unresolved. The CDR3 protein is CASSFQVYVSYEQYF. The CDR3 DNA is TGTGCCAGCAGCTTCCAGGTCTATGTCTCCTACGAGCAGTACTTC.